The rows below give T cell receptor beta chains drawn from one sample of a study of shared clonotypes between healthy human individuals. Produced via immunoSEQ multiplex PCR; TCRdb's table is partial and in-frame only. This sample has some 2,000,000 clones, with 85% to 95% found just once. Sequenced: naive CD4+ T cells sorted from blood. The source is a man aged 18 to 30 in good health. Both conserved end residues are part of each CDR3. D genes are given only for firm matches. Only part of the rows carry a size: once, few, many, or a class if the clone is expanded.

.	TRBV6-1	TRBJ2-7	13	.	TGTGCCAGCAGTCCCAGGGGGGGGACAGAGCAGTACTTC	CASSPRGGTEQYF
.	TRBV4-1	TRBJ2-5	15	TRBD1	TGCGCCAGCAGCGCGGGGCAGGGGGCTTGGGAGACCCAGTACTTC	CASSAGQGAWETQYF
.	TRBV4-1	TRBJ2-5	14	.	TGCGCCAGCAGCTTCCTTGGGGTTGGTGAGACCCAGTACTTC	CASSFLGVGETQYF
.	TRBV6-1	TRBJ1-4	13	.	TGTGCCAGCAGTGAACAGTCAGTGGAAAAACTGTTTTTT	CASSEQSVEKLFF
.	TRBV7-9	TRBJ2-3	12	.	TGTGCCAGCAGCTCAGAGGGCGGGGCGGGGTATTTT	CASSSEGGAGYF
.	TRBV6-5	TRBJ2-5	12	.	TGTGCCAGCAGTTACTCGTCCGGGACCCAGTACTTC	CASSYSSGTQYF
.	TRBV11-2	TRBJ2-1	16	.	TGTGCCAGCAGCTTAGTGACGGGGGGCACCTACAATGAGCAGTTCTTC	CASSLVTGGTYNEQFF
once	TRBV5-1	TRBJ1-2	17	TRBD1	TGCGCCAGCAGCTTGGGCACCGGGACAGGGGGCTCCTATGGCTACACCTTC	CASSLGTGTGGSYGYTF
.	TRBV7-3	TRBJ2-1	16	.	TGTGCCAGCAGCCCCGGACGGCCGAGCTCCTACAATGAGCAGTTCTTC	CASSPGRPSSYNEQFF
.	TRBV5-6	TRBJ2-7	15	.	TGTGCCAGCAGCCCACTATCAGGGACACAGTACGAGCAGTACTTC	CASSPLSGTQYEQYF
once	TRBV6-5	TRBJ2-7	14	.	TGTGCCAGCAGACACCGGGCTAGTTCCTACGAGCAGTACTTC	CASRHRASSYEQYF
.	TRBV18	TRBJ2-5	14	TRBD1	TGTGCCAGCTCGGAGGGACAGGGTTTTGAGACCCAGTACTTC	CASSEGQGFETQYF
.	TRBV5-1	TRBJ2-7	15	TRBD1	TGCGCCAGCAGCCCAGGGGGACAGTCAAGTTACGAGCAGTACTTC	CASSPGGQSSYEQYF
.	TRBV7-9	TRBJ2-7	14	TRBD1	TGTGCCAGCAGCCCGACAGGGAAGTCCTACGAGCAGTACTTC	CASSPTGKSYEQYF
many	TRBV7-8	TRBJ1-6	16	.	TGTGCCAGCAGCTTAAGTTCCGTGTCCAGGGATTCACCCCTCCACTTT	CASSLSSVSRDSPLHF
.	TRBV11-3	TRBJ2-7	12	.	TGTGCCAGCAGCTTAGACAGGGACGAGCAGTACTTC	CASSLDRDEQYF
.	TRBV7-2	TRBJ2-7	13	TRBD2	TGTGCCAGCAGCTTAGTCGGGAGGTACGAGCAGTACTTC	CASSLVGRYEQYF
.	TRBV7-9	TRBJ1-6	15	TRBD1	TGTGCCAGCAGCCTTTACCGGGACAGTAATTCACCCCTCCACTTT	CASSLYRDSNSPLHF
.	TRBV7-2	TRBJ1-5	13	TRBD1	TGTGCCAGCAGCGGACAGGGGATCCAGCCCCAGCATTTT	CASSGQGIQPQHF
.	TRBV6-1	TRBJ1-2	15	.	TGTGCCAGCAGTTTAGGACCGACCGGGGACTATGGCTACACCTTC	CASSLGPTGDYGYTF